The 21 T cell receptor beta chains in this list originate from one sample, sequenced in a study of long-term antiretroviral therapy in people with HIV. The immunoSEQ assay was v3.0, run at survey level. Some clones are missing from TCRdb's copy, which holds only in-frame ones; the method was immunoSEQ multiplex PCR. Here the sample spans tens of thousands of clones, roughly 94% being singletons. The input for sequencing was unsorted PBMCs, taken 5.3 years after starting antiretroviral therapy. The receptors were sampled from a man in his fifties with HIV.

This chain connects TRBV15 to TRBJ2-3; D is unresolved. V gave up 0 bases and J gave up 3 bases, with 1 base separating them. Per the germline V gene, CDR1 is LNHNV and CDR2 is YYDKDF (reference sequence). The CDR3 runs 12 residues. CDR3 nucleotides: TGTGCCACCAGCAGAGATACAGATACGCAGTATTTT. This codes for CATSRDTDTQYF.

The chain employs TRBV9 and TRBJ2-5, with 11 bases matching TRBD1. Judging by the DNA end, TRBJ2-7 fits better; the J call may be wrong. This CDR3 is built from 15 residues. CDR1 is SGDLS and CDR2 is YYNGEE in the germline V gene. The CDR3 region has the DNA TGTGCCAGCAGCGTAGTCGGACAGGGGGCGGACGAGCAGTACTTC. This sequence encodes CASSVVGQGADEQYF.

CDR3 nucleotides: TGTGCCTGGAGTCCGATCGGAGGGGCGGGTGAAAAACTGTTTTTT. As protein: CAWSPIGGAGEKLFF. This chain links TRBV30 with TRBJ1-4, with D possibly being TRBD1 (5 bases). The length of the CDR3 is 15 residues. V lost 2 bases, J lost 7 bases, and 17 bases lay in between. Per germline, CDR1 GTSNPN and CDR2 SVGIG (reference sequence).

V is TRBV7-9 and J is TRBJ2-7; 9 bases line up with TRBD1. From germline, CDR1 is SEHNR and CDR2 FQNEAQ (reference sequence). The CDR3 runs to 15 residues. V gave up 5 bases and J gave up 2 bases; unmatched junction bases: 7. The CDR3 DNA follows: TGTGCCAGCAGCGAGGGGACAGGGTCAACCTACGAGCAGTACTTC. Translated, it gives CASSEGTGSTYEQYF.

The V gene is TRBV5-6, the J gene TRBJ1-5; D is undetermined. In germline, CDR1 is SGHDT, CDR2 YYEEEE. There are 14 residues in the CDR3. The ends were cut back, 2 bases at V and 1 base at J, with 7 bases in the middle. The CDR3 spells CASSFTASNQPQHF. CDR3 sequence (DNA): TGTGCCAGCAGCTTCACGGCGAGCAATCAGCCCCAGCATTTT.

The chain couples TRBV5-1 to TRBJ1-2; D may be TRBD1 (6 bases). Germline loops: CDR1 SGHRS, CDR2 YFSETQ. With 0 bases removed from V and 5 bases from J, the gap between germline ends came to 11 bases. The CDR3 sequence is 14 residues long. The CDR3, as DNA: TGCGCCAGCAGCTTGGCACCAGGGGAATATGGCTACACCTTC. This translates into CASSLAPGEYGYTF.

This clone was counted once. The chain uses TRBV9 and TRBJ2-3; 9 bases map to TRBD2. The CDR3 contains 16 residues. Germline V gives CDR1 SGDLS, CDR2 YYNGEE. The V segment lost 4 bases and the J segment 2 bases; nucleotides outside the gene matches: 8. Here the CDR3 DNA reads TGTGCCAGCAGCCTCCAGCGGGGGGTGCCCACAGATACGCAGTATTTT. The encoded protein is CASSLQRGVPTDTQYF.

The V and J genes are TRBV25-1 and TRBJ2-7, with a tentative D call TRBD2 (6 bases). V lost 3 bases and J lost 4, with 10 bases in between. Germline loops: CDR1 MGHDK, CDR2 SYGVNS. This CDR3 spans 13 amino acids. In DNA, the CDR3 is TGTGCCAGCAGTGATGGAGGGCGATACGAGCAGTACTTC. Encoded protein: CASSDGGRYEQYF.

The chain is built from TRBV6-5 and TRBJ1-2; TRBD1 matches at 8 bases. CDR1 MNHEY and CDR2 SVGAGI come from the germline V gene. J gave up 10 bases and V 6 bases, and 10 bases lay outside the gene matches. CDR3 size: 13 residues. The CDR3, as DNA: TGTGCCAGCAGAAACGGACAGGGACGTGCCTACACCTTC. Its protein product is CASRNGQGRAYTF.

The V call is TRBV30, the J call TRBJ1-2; 12 bases agree with TRBD1. CDR1 is GTSNPN and CDR2 is SVGIG in the germline V gene (reference sequence). The J segment lost 2 bases and the V segment lost 8 bases, leaving 6 bases of the junction unmatched. This CDR3 is 14 amino acids long. The CDR3 DNA follows: TGTGCCCTGCTGGGGACAGGGGGCAACTATGGCTACACCTTC. Translation: CALLGTGGNYGYTF. The full variable domain, rest sourced from reference TRBV30 and TRBJ1-2, is SQTIHQWPATLVQPVGSPLSLECTVEGTSNPNLYWYRQAAGRGLQLLFYSVGIGQISSEVPQNLSASRPQDRQFILSSKKLLLSDSGFYLCALLGTGGNYGYTFGSGTRLTVV.

V gene TRBV7-2 combines with J gene TRBJ2-3; 10 nucleotides align to TRBD1. The CDR3 covers 16 residues. CDR1 SGHTA and CDR2 FQGNSA come from the germline V gene. V shed 2 bases and J 3 bases; nucleotides not matched to a gene: 5. The CDR3 here is CASSLSRTGGTDTQYF. CDR3 nucleotide sequence: TGTGCCAGCAGCTTATCCAGGACAGGGGGAACAGATACGCAGTATTTT.

V and J are TRBV9 and TRBJ2-1; 12 bases fit TRBD2. Germline CDR1 is SGDLS and CDR2 is YYNGEE. J lost 4 bases, V lost 0 bases, and 5 bases had no gene match. The CDR3 covers 17 residues. The CDR3 DNA sequence: TGTGCCAGCAGCGTAGCGGCTAGCGGGGGGGTATACAATGAGCAGTTCTTC. It encodes CASSVAASGGVYNEQFF.

This chain joins TRBV25-1 and TRBJ1-2; 9 positions match TRBD1. The CDR3 is 14 residues long. With V trimmed by 8 bases and J by 8 bases, 12 bases remained unmatched. Per germline, CDR1 MGHDK and CDR2 SYGVNS. DNA of the CDR3: TGTGCCAGCCGGGACAGGGCTAGAGGCGGCGGCTACACCTTC. Amino acids: CASRDRARGGGYTF.

V is TRBV5-1 and J is TRBJ1-1; TRBD1 is a possible D gene (6 bases). V was trimmed by 7 bases and J by 5 bases, leaving 18 bases between them. Per the germline V gene, CDR1 is SGHRS and CDR2 is YFSETQ. The CDR3 contains 14 residues. The CDR3 DNA reads TGCGCCAGCTATTCCGGGGGGGGCGGGACTGAAGCTTTCTTT. Protein product: CASYSGGGGTEAFF.

The chain couples TRBV19 to TRBJ1-1, with 8 nucleotides matching TRBD1. CDR3 length equals 15 residues. Unmatched junction bases numbered 1, after V lost 1 base and J lost 0 bases. CDR1 is LNHDA and CDR2 is SQIVND in the germline V gene (reference sequence). CDR3 nucleotides: TGTGCCAGTAGTATAGGGACAGGGATGAACACTGAAGCTTTCTTT. This translates into CASSIGTGMNTEAFF.

This chain joins TRBV4-1 and TRBJ2-7; perhaps TRBD1 as D (5 bases). V gave up 3 bases and J gave up 3 bases, with 15 bases separating them. CDR1 and CDR2 from the germline V gene are MGHRA and YSYEKL. The CDR3 length is 15 residues. The CDR3 region is CASSHSTESGYEQYF. Here the CDR3 DNA reads TGCGCCAGCAGCCATTCGACAGAATCGGGCTACGAGCAGTACTTC.

The CDR3 bases are TGTGCCACCAGCAGAGATCAGCAGGTGAATCAGCCCCAGCATTTT. Protein sequence: CATSRDQQVNQPQHF. V gene TRBV15 combines with J gene TRBJ1-5; the D is unclear. The CDR3 has 15 amino acids. Germline loops: CDR1 LNHNV, CDR2 YYDKDF (reference sequence). Trimming pared 0 bases from V and 4 bases from J, leaving 10 bases between. Full variable domain (rest looked up from reference TRBV15 and TRBJ1-5): DAMVIQNPRYQVTQFGKPVTLSCSQTLNHNVMYWYQQKSSQAPKLLFHYYDKDFNNEADTPDNFQSRRPNTSFCFLDIRSPGLGDTAMYLCATSRDQQVNQPQHFGDGTRLSIL.

This chain connects TRBV5-5 to TRBJ2-7; TRBD1 agrees at 9 bases. Germline CDR1 and CDR2: SGHKS and YYEKEE (reference sequence). This CDR3 spans 14 amino acids. Germline trimming cut 1 base from V and 7 bases from J; bases unmatched to any gene: 6. The CDR3 bases are TGTGCCAGCAGCTTGAACAGGGGGCAGAATGAGCAGTACTTC. This sequence encodes CASSLNRGQNEQYF.

This rearrangement joins TRBV7-2 to TRBJ2-6, with D hard to call. The CDR3 totals 15 residues. V was pared by 6 bases and J by 0 bases, with 9 bases between. The V gene's germline CDR1 is SGHTA and CDR2 FQGNSA. CDR3 DNA: TGTGCCAGCAGTTTTTCACTCTCTGGGGCCAACGTCCTGACTTTC. It codes for CASSFSLSGANVLTF.

The chain is built from TRBV7-3 and TRBJ2-2; 8 positions agree with TRBD1. The germline gives CDR1 SGHTA, CDR2 FQGTGA. This CDR3 contains 16 residues. The V and J ends lost 4 bases and 3 bases, in that order; junction bases with no gene match: 7. The CDR3: CASSSPGGADTGELFF. The DNA of the CDR3 is TGTGCCAGCAGCTCTCCAGGGGGCGCAGACACCGGGGAGCTGTTTTTT.

The chain recombines TRBV7-2 with TRBJ2-7; TRBD1 aligns across 10 bases. This CDR3 is built from 15 residues. The germline V gene has CDR1 SGHTA and CDR2 FQGNSA. With V trimmed by 5 bases and J by 6 bases, 10 bases remained unmatched. In DNA, the CDR3 is TGTGCCAGCAGCCGAAGACCGGGACAGGGGATCGAGCAGTACTTC. Translating gives CASSRRPGQGIEQYF.